What follows is one TCR beta chain and its context. The clone's antigen remains unknown. Base qualities are missing; no much larger clone stands one base away. These data are taken from a study of blood T cells in healthy people across ages (dated by TCRdb to about 2015). About the full investigation: In model experiments, template switching captured roughly one uniquely barcoded TCR beta cDNA molecule for every two T cells. To track age-related changes in TCR beta repertoire diversity, the study relied on deep sequencing normalized with unique cDNA molecular identifiers. The donors were split into four age groups: young (average about 15 years), middle-aged (around 40), aged (more than 55) and long-lived (approximately 80). To avoid experimental bias, donors of different ages were spread randomly across the sequencing lanes. The study analyzed two additional independent replicas of 1 million unique cDNA reads from the same blood draw for two donors, one aged 18 to 30 and one aged 80 or older.

Systemically healthy Caucasian individuals from Russia, 39 in total and aged roughly 6 to 100 years, were included as donors. Each donor gave around 9 milliliters of peripheral blood, collected into EDTA-treated Vacutainer tubes. Ficoll-Paque density-gradient centrifugation was used to isolate PBMCs, with at least 7 million obtained per sample. Total RNA was extracted from PBMCs with Trizol reagent, with at least 6 micrograms obtained per sample. Naive CD45RAhigh/CD27high T cell percentages were measured by flow cytometry on a PBMC aliquot from every donor. Beyond this particular receptor, the publication reports: A strong correlation was found between observed TCR beta diversity and the percentage of naive T cells measured by flow cytometry. Observed TCR beta diversity per million T cells fell roughly linearly with age, and a significant reduction was already apparent by age around 40. Conclusive comparison of naive and antigen-experienced compartments was prevented by the profiling of bulk unsorted PBMCs. Because the CMV infection status of the donors was unknown, age-related changes in expanded clonotypes may potentially have been confounded. Compared with the aged group, the long-lived group had more naive CD4+ T cells, fewer expanded clones and increased TCR diversity, suggesting age selection. Estimates of total diversity based on one million sequenced T cells were regarded as lower bounds and as underestimates.

The CDR3 spans 15 residues, from the cysteine through the phenylalanine. Only the CDR3 DNA is retained, 45 bases long and in frame from the first base. CDR1 and CDR2 (SGHRS, YFSETQ) derive from the germline V gene. V is pared back by 4 bases and J by 5 bases, with 18 bases lying between the germline termini. Receptor amplification or capture employed 5' RACE. TCRdb records Illumina HiSeq 2500 as the sequencer. A second about 7 to 12 cycle PCR used a sample-barcoded 5' primer and a J-beta primer mix. A unique molecular identifier was introduced onto each TCR beta cDNA molecule by a template-switch 5' adaptor carrying 12 random nucleotides. Each sample yielded at least 2.5 million CDR3-containing paired-end reads. First-strand cDNA was synthesized from all RNA with the Mint cDNA synthesis kit, primed by a TRBC-specific oligonucleotide. Following uracil-DNA glycosylase treatment, all cDNA underwent a first 18-cycle PCR with the universal primers M1SS and BC2_uni_R. The authors' analysis ran thus. Each sample was normalized by randomly selecting 1 million high-quality reads, each carrying a distinct molecular identifier. Reads sharing molecular identifiers were discarded rather than binned into consensus sequences. MiTCR, with a Q25 quality threshold and the strictest error-elimination algorithm, was used for CDR3 identification, clonotype clustering and error correction. A nonparametric unseen species model using Euler transformation provided a lower-bound estimate of total TCR beta diversity. The public reads were reprocessed in TCRdb via fastp at Q25 and MiXCR, keeping in-frame beta chains. A single entry per CDR3 protein holds the most common genes and DNA from its merged rows. TCRdb's processing, not the authors' own work, is the source of the V and J calls. In this sample the table shows hundreds of thousands of distinct CDR3 sequences, around 54% of which occur a single time. The top ten hold around 37% of the sample.

The source material was blood. The origin of this receptor is a man aged 55 to 70 in good health. The rearranged segments are TRBV5-1 and TRBJ1-1; the D gene identity is not certain. DNA sequence: TGCGCCAGCAGCCCCCTCTTAGGGATGAGAACTGAAGCTTTCTTT. Translated, this is CASSPLLGMRTEAFF.